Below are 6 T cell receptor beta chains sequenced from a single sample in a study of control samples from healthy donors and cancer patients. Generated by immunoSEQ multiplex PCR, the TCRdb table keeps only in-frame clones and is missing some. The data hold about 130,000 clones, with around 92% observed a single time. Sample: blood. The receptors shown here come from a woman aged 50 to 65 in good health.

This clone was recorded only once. The CDR3 bases are TGTGCCAGCAGCTCTTGGGGGGCCACTGAAGCTTTCTTT. The encoded protein is CASSSWGATEAFF. The chain uses TRBV7-2 and TRBJ1-1; D may be TRBD1 (6 bases). The V and J ends lost 4 bases and 4 bases respectively, with 10 bases between them. This CDR3 is 13 amino acids long. CDR1 is SGHTA and CDR2 is FQGNSA in the germline V gene.

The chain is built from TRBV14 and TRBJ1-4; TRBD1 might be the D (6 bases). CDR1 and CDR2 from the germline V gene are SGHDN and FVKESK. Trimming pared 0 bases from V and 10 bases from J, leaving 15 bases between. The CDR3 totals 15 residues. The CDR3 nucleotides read TGTGCCAGCAGCCAAGATGCGTGGGGGGCGGGAAAACTGTTTTTT. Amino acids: CASSQDAWGAGKLFF.

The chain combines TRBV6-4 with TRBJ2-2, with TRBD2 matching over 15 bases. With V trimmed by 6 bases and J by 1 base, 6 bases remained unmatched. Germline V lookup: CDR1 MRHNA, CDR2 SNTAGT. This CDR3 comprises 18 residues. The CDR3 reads CASSFGLAGGLNTGELFF. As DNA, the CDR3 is TGTGCCAGCAGCTTCGGACTAGCGGGGGGGCTGAACACCGGGGAGCTGTTTTTT.

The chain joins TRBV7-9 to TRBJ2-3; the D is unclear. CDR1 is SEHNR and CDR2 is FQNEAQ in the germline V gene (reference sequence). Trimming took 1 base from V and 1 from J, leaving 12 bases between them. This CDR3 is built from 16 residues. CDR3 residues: CASSLDVRLRTDTQYF. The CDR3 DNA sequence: TGTGCCAGCAGCTTAGATGTTCGACTCCGCACAGATACGCAGTATTTT.

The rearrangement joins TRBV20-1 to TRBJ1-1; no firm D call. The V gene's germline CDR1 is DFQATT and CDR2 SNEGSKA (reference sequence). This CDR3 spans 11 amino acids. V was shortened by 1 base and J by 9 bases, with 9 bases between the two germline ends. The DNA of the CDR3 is TGCAGTGCTAGAGGACGGATTCAAGCTTTCTTT. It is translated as CSARGRIQAFF.

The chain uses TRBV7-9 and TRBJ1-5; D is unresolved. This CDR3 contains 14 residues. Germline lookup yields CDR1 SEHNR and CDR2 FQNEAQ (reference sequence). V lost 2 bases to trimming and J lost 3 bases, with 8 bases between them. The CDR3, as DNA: TGTGCCAGCAGCTTAAATAGGGACAATCAGCCCCAGCATTTT. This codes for CASSLNRDNQPQHF.